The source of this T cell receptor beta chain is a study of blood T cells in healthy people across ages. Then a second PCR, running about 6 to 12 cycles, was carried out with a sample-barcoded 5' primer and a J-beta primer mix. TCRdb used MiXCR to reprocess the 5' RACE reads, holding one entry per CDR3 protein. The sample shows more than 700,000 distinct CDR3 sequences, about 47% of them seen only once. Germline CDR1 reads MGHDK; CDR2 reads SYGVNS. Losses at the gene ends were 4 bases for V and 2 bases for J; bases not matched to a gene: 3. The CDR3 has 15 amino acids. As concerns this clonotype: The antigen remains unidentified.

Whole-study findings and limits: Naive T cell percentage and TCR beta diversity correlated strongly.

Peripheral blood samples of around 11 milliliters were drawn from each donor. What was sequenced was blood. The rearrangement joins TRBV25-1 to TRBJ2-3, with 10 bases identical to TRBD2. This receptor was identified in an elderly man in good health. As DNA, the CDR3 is TGTGCCAGCAGTGGCGGGACTAGCGCCACAGATACGCAGTATTTT. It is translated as CASSGGTSATDTQYF.